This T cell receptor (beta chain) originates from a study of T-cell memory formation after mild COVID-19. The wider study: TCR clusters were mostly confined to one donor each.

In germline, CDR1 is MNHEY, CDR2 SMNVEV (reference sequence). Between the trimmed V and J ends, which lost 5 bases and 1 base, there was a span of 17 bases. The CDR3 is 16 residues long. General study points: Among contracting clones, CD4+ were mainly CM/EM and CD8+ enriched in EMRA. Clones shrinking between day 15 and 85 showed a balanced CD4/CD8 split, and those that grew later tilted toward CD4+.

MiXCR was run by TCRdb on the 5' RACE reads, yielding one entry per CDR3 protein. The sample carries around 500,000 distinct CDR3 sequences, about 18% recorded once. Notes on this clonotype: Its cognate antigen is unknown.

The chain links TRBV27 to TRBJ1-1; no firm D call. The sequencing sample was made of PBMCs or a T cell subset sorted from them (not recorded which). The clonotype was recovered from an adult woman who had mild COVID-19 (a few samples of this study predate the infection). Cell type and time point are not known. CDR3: CASSPRQELSNTEAFF. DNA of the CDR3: TGTGCCAGCAGTCCCCGGCAGGAGCTGTCGAACACTGAAGCTTTCTTT.